The rows below give T cell receptor beta chains drawn from one sample of a study of T cell repertoires in cytomegalovirus infection. A single record per CDR3 protein comes from TCRdb applying MiXCR to the reads. The sample records 400,000 or so distinct CDR3 sequences, roughly 30% being singletons. The sample was PBMCs. All receptors come from a human donor in good health (CMV status not recorded). Some clones in this sample may be carry-over from other donors' samples. Each CDR3 is given with its conserved first and last residue. The D gene is left open where the match is weak. Rows give clone size only sometimes, using once, few, many, or a class for an expanded clone.

v_call	d_call	j_call	clone_size	cdr3_nt	cdr3_aa
TRBV25-1	TRBD1	TRBJ1-6	.	TGTGCCAGCAGTGTCCAGACAGGGATTTCACCCCTCCACTTT	CASSVQTGISPLHF
TRBV12-3/TRBV12-4	.	TRBJ1-1	many	TGTGCCAGCAGCTTAGCGGGGGGAGGCACTGAAGCTTTCTTT	CASSLAGGGTEAFF
TRBV12-3/TRBV12-4	TRBD1	TRBJ2-7	many	TGTGCCAGCAGGCCCGCCGGGACAGGGTTGGCCGAGCAGTACTTC	CASRPAGTGLAEQYF
TRBV6-1	.	TRBJ2-1	.	TGTGCCAGCAATGGCAGGTACTACAATGAGCAGTTCTTC	CASNGRYYNEQFF
TRBV6-5	TRBD1	TRBJ1-5	.	TGTGCCAGCAGCCACCGTGGACAGGTGGGCAATCAGCCCCAGCATTTT	CASSHRGQVGNQPQHF
TRBV7-2	TRBD2	TRBJ2-1	many	TGTGCCAGCAGCTTAGTGTGGGGAGGCGGGGGGGCATACAATGAGCAGTTCTTC	CASSLVWGGGGAYNEQFF
TRBV12-3/TRBV12-4	.	TRBJ2-1	many	TGTGCCAGCAGCCACGGATCAAGCTCCTACAATGAGCAGTTCTTC	CASSHGSSSYNEQFF
TRBV5-1	TRBD1	TRBJ1-1	.	TGCGCCAGCAGCCTGGGACAGTCATCTGAAGCTTTCTTT	CASSLGQSSEAFF
TRBV7-2	.	TRBJ1-1	many	TGTGCCAGCAGCTTATTTTTATCAGGAGAAGCTTTCTTT	CASSLFLSGEAFF
TRBV25-1	.	TRBJ1-5	.	TGTTCCAGCAGTAGGGGTTTCAATCAGCCCCAGCATTTT	CSSSRGFNQPQHF
TRBV6-2/TRBV6-3	.	TRBJ2-1	.	TGTGCCAGCAGTAGGGAGGCTTTGGAGCAGTTCTTC	CASSREALEQFF
TRBV7-6	.	TRBJ2-2	many	TGTGCCAGCACCCAAACTTCCGGGACCGAGGCCGGGGAGCTGTTTTTT	CASTQTSGTEAGELFF
TRBV28	.	TRBJ2-3	few	TGTGCCAGCTCGGGACTTTTCCCTCGCACAGATACGCAGTATTTT	CASSGLFPRTDTQYF
TRBV5-6	.	TRBJ1-2	.	TGTGCCAGCAGGCTGGATGCTAACTATGGCTACACCTTC	CASRLDANYGYTF
TRBV6-2/TRBV6-3	TRBD2	TRBJ2-1	few	TGTGCCAGCAGTTACGTCGAGCGGGGGGGCCTCGTCAATGAGCAGTTCTTC	CASSYVERGGLVNEQFF
TRBV19	TRBD2	TRBJ2-3	.	TGTGCCACCAAGGCGGCGGGGGGCACAGATACGCAGTATTTT	CATKAAGGTDTQYF
TRBV12-3/TRBV12-4	.	TRBJ2-7	.	TGTGCCAGCAGTTTAAGTCAGGTACTCAACGAGCAGTACTTC	CASSLSQVLNEQYF
TRBV6-1	TRBD2	TRBJ2-2	few	TGTGCCAGCAGTGAAAGAGCGGGGGGGCCGGGCGGGGAGCTGTTTTTT	CASSERAGGPGGELFF